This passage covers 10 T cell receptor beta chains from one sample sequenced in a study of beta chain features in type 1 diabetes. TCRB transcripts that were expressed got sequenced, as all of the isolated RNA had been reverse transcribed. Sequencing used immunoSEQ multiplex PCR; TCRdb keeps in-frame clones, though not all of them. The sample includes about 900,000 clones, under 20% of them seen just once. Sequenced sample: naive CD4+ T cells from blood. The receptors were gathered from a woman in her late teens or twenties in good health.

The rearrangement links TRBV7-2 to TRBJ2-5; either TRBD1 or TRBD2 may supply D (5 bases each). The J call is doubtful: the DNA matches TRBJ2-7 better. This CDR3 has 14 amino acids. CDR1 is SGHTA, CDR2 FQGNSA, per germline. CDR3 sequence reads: CASSRSPGATEQYF. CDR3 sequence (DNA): TGTGCCAGCAGCCGAAGCCCCGGGGCCACCGAGCAGTACTTC.

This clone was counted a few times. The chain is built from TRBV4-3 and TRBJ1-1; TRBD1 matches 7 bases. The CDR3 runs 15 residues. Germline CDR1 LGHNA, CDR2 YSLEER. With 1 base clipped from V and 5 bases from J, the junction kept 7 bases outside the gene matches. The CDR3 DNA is TGCGCCAGCAGCCAAGGATCAGGGGGTCGGACTGAAGCTTTCTTT. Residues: CASSQGSGGRTEAFF.

The CDR3 loop is CASSGTGANEQFF. The CDR3 DNA reads TGTGCCAGCTCAGGGACAGGGGCCAATGAGCAGTTCTTC. The V call is TRBV18, the J call TRBJ2-1; 10 bases are shared with TRBD1. The CDR3 is 13 amino acids. V lost 5 bases to trimming and J lost 6 bases; unmatched junction nucleotides: 1. The germline gives CDR1 KGHSH, CDR2 LQKENI.

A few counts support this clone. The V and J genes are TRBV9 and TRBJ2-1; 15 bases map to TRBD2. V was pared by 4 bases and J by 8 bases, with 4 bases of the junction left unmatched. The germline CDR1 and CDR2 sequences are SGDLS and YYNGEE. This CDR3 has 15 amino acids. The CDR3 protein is CASSPGTSGRHEQFF. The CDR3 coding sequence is TGTGCCAGCAGCCCCGGGACTAGCGGGAGGCATGAGCAGTTCTTC.

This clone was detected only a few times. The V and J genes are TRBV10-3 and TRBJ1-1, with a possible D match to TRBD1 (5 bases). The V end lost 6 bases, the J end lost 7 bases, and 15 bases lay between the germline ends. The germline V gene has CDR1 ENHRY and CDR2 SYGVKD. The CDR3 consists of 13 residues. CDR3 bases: TGTGCCATCAGCGCCGGGACGGTTGATGAAGCTTTCTTT. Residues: CAISAGTVDEAFF.

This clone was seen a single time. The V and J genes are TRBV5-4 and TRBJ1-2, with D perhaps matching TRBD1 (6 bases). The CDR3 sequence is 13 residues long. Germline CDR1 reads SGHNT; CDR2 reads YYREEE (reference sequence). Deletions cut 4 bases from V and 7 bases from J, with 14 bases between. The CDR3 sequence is CASSIQGQAGYTF. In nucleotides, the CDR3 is TGTGCCAGCAGCATACAGGGCCAGGCTGGCTACACCTTC.

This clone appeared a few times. CDR3 region: CASSSGSGVAKNIQYF. The CDR3 bases are TGTGCCAGCAGCTCAGGGTCGGGGGTAGCCAAAAACATTCAGTACTTC. This chain joins TRBV5-4 and TRBJ2-4; weak D call: TRBD2 (6 bases). V was cut by 3 bases and J by 0 bases, with 13 bases left in between. CDR1 SGHNT and CDR2 YYREEE come from the germline V gene (reference sequence). The CDR3 sequence is 16 residues long.

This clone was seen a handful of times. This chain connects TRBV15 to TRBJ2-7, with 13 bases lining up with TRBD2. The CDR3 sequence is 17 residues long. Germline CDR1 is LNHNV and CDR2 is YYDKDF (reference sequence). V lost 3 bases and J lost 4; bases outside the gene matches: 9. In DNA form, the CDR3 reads TGTGCCACCAGCAGCTGGAGACTAGCGGGAGGAGGTTACGAGCAGTACTTC. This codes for CATSSWRLAGGGYEQYF.

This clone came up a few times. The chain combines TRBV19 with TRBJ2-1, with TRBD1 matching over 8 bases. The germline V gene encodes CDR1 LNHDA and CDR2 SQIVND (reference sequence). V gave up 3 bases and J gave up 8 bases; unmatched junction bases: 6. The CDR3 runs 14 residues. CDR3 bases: TGTGCCAGTAGTATCGGACAGGGATTTCATGAGCAGTTCTTC. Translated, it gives CASSIGQGFHEQFF.

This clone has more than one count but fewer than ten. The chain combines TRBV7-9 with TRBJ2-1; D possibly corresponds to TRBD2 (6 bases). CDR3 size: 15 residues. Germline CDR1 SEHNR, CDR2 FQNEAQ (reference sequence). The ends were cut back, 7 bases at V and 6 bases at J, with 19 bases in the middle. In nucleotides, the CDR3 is TGTGCCAGCATCCCCGGGGGTACTAGCCGCAATGAGCAGTTCTTC. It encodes CASIPGGTSRNEQFF.